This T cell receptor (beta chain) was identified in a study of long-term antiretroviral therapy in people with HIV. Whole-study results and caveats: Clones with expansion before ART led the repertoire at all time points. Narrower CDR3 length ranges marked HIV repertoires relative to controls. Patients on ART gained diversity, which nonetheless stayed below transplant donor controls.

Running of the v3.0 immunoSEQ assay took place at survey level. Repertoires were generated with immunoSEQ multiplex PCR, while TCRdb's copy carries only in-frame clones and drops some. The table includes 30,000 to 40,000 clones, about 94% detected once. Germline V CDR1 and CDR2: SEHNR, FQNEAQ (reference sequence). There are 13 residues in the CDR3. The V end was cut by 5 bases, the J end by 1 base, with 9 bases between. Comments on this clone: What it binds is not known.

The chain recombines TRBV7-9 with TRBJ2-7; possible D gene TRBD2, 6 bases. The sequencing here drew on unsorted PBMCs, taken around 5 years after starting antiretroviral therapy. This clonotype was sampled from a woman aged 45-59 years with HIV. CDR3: CASSPEGSYEQYF. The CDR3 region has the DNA TGTGCCAGCAGCCCGGAGGGTTCCTACGAGCAGTACTTC.